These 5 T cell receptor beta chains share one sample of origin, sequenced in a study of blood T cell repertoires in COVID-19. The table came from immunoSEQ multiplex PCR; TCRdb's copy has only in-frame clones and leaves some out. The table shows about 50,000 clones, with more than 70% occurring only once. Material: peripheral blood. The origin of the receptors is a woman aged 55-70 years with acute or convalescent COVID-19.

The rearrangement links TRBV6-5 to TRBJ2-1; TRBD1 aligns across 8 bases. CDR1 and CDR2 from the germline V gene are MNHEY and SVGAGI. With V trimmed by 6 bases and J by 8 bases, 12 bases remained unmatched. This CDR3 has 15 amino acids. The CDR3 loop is CASRPLRDRLHEQFF. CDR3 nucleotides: TGTGCCAGCAGGCCGCTCCGGGACAGGTTGCATGAGCAGTTCTTC.

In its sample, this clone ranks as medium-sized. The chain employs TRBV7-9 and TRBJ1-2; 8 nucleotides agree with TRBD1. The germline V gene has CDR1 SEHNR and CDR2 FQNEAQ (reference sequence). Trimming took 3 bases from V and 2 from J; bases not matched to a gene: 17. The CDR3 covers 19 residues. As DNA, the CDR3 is TGTGCCAGCAGCTTCCCACCGACTCTGCCGGGACAGGAGAACTATGGCTACACCTTC. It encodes CASSFPPTLPGQENYGYTF.

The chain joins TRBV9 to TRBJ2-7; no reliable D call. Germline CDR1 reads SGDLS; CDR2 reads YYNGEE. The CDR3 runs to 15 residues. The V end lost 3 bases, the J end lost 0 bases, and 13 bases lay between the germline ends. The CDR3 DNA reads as TGTGCCAGCAGCGGCCTTGGGCAGAACTCCTACGAGCAGTACTTC. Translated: CASSGLGQNSYEQYF.

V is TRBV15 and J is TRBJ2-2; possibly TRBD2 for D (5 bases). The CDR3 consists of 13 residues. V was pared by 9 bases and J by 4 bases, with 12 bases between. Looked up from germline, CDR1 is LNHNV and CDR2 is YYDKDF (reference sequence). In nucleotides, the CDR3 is TGTGCCACGCGGAACGGGGTCACCGGGGAGCTGTTTTTT. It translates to CATRNGVTGELFF.

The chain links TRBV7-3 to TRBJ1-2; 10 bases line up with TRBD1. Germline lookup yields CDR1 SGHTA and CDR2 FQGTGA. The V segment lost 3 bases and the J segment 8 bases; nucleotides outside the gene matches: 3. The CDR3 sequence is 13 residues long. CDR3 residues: CASSFDRGRGYTF. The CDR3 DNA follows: TGTGCCAGCAGCTTTGACAGGGGGCGCGGCTACACCTTC.